This passage covers 32 T cell receptor beta chains from one sample sequenced in a study of radiation and T cells in renal cell carcinoma. Only in-frame clones appear in the TCRdb table, and some are missing; sequencing was by immunoSEQ multiplex PCR. The sample records about 120,000 clones, 65% to 85% being singletons. Time point given: blood 2 weeks post-SBRT. The treatment denotes: 15 Gy SBRT to primary tumor, nephrectomy 4 weeks later. Sequenced here: blood, sampled from a patient whose treatment included radiotherapy and nephrectomy. Receptors were obtained from a man aged 50-59 years with renal cell carcinoma.

V and J are TRBV29-1 and TRBJ1-4, with 7 bases that match TRBD1. The CDR3 runs 12 residues. In germline, CDR1 is SQVTM, CDR2 ANQGSEA. V dropped 5 bases and J dropped 6; count of bases not matched to a gene: 3. For the CDR3, the DNA is TGCAGCGTTCAGGGGGGGGATGAAAAACTGTTTTTT. It encodes CSVQGGDEKLFF.

This sequence joins TRBV5-1 and TRBJ2-5; D gene unclear. The V end was cut by 3 bases, the J end by 1 base, with 13 bases between. Germline V CDR1 and CDR2: SGHRS, YFSETQ. This CDR3 has 15 residues. In DNA, the CDR3 is TGCGCCAGCAGCTCACTCACCTGGGCCCAAGAGACCCAGTACTTC. Its translation is CASSSLTWAQETQYF.

This sequence joins TRBV9 and TRBJ2-7; TRBD2 aligns across 10 bases. The CDR3 runs 14 residues. Per the germline V gene, CDR1 is SGDLS and CDR2 is YYNGEE. With V trimmed by 3 bases and J by 6 bases, 6 bases remained unmatched. In DNA form, the CDR3 reads TGTGCCAGCAGCGGCAGCGGGAGGGCCGTCGAGCAGTACTTC. Translation: CASSGSGRAVEQYF.

The CDR3 DNA sequence: TGTGCCAGCAGCTGGACTAGCGGGAGCCGAATTTTCACAGATACGCAGTATTTT. Its protein product is CASSWTSGSRIFTDTQYF. The chain links TRBV7-6 to TRBJ2-3; 13 bases are shared with TRBD2. V trimming: 4 bases; J trimming: 2 bases; junction bases outside the gene matches: 9. The germline CDR1 and CDR2 sequences are SGHVS and FNYEAQ. CDR3 length: 18 residues.

This chain links TRBV30 with TRBJ1-5; weak D call: TRBD1 (5 bases). V lost 0 bases, J lost 5 bases, and 8 bases lay in between. The CDR3 consists of 13 residues. Germline V lookup: CDR1 GTSNPN, CDR2 SVGIG (reference sequence). CDR3 loop: CAWSVGRDQPQHF. As DNA, the CDR3 is TGTGCCTGGAGTGTAGGCAGGGATCAGCCCCAGCATTTT.

The chain combines TRBV27 with TRBJ2-2; 8 nucleotides line up with TRBD1. This CDR3 is built from 20 residues. Germline assignment: CDR1 MNHEY and CDR2 SMNVEV (reference sequence). Germline trimming cut 9 bases from V and 1 base from J; bases unmatched to any gene: 22. The CDR3 DNA is TGTGCCAGTCAGGGACTTAGGACAGGGCGGAGACGGGAGAACACCGGGGAGCTGTTTTTT. This gives the protein CASQGLRTGRRRENTGELFF.

The chain uses TRBV9 and TRBJ2-7; D is perhaps TRBD2 (6 bases). Germline lookup yields CDR1 SGDLS and CDR2 YYNGEE. The CDR3 is 15 amino acids. Trimming pared 4 bases from V and 0 bases from J, leaving 14 bases between. The CDR3 DNA follows: TGTGCCAGCAGCCCCGGGGGAAGCAGCTCCTACGAGCAGTACTTC. Translated: CASSPGGSSSYEQYF.

This chain connects TRBV5-6 to TRBJ2-7; D not certain. The CDR3 sequence is 12 residues long. Germline CDR1 SGHDT, CDR2 YYEEEE. With 1 base removed from V and 4 bases from J, the gap between germline ends came to 6 bases. The CDR3 bases are TGTGCCAGCAGCTTGTCGCGATACGAGCAGTACTTC. Translated: CASSLSRYEQYF. The full variable domain, completed using reference TRBV5-6 and TRBJ2-7, is DAGVTQSPTHLIKTRGQQVTLRCSPKSGHDTVSWYQQALGQGPQFIFQYYEEEERQRGNFPDRFSGHQFPNYSSELNVNALLLGDSALYLCASSLSRYEQYFGPGTRLTVT.

The V call is TRBV30, the J call TRBJ1-4; D not resolved. V lost 1 base and J lost 8, with 8 bases in between. Germline CDR1 and CDR2: GTSNPN and SVGIG (reference sequence). The CDR3 covers 12 residues. In DNA, the CDR3 is TGTGCCTGGAGTGGACACGGGGAAAAACTGTTTTTT. It specifies CAWSGHGEKLFF.

The V call is TRBV30, the J call TRBJ1-2; 12 bases align to TRBD1. After removal of 5 bases from V and 10 bases from J, the junction contained 5 bases not matched to a gene. Germline V lookup: CDR1 GTSNPN, CDR2 SVGIG (reference sequence). The CDR3 totals 12 residues. The CDR3 is CAWVPGQGAYTF. DNA of the CDR3: TGTGCCTGGGTACCGGGACAGGGGGCCTACACCTTC.

The J gene is TRBJ2-1, the V gene TRBV2; perhaps TRBD1 as D (6 bases). V was pared by 7 bases and J by 9 bases, with 10 bases between. The CDR3 is made up of 11 amino acids. CDR1 is SNHLY and CDR2 is FYNNEI in the germline V gene. In DNA form, the CDR3 reads TGTGCCAGCACCTTACAGGGTGAGCAGTTCTTC. Protein sequence: CASTLQGEQFF.

V and J are TRBV28 and TRBJ1-2; D gene uncertain. CDR1 is MDHEN and CDR2 is SYDVKM in the germline V gene. Between the trimmed V and J ends, which lost 8 bases and 7 bases, there was a span of 17 bases. The CDR3 is made up of 13 amino acids. CDR3 sequence (DNA): TGTGCCAGCTCTAACACGGAAGTGGGTGGCTACACCTTC. Translating it yields CASSNTEVGGYTF.

The CDR3 spells CASSPTGGPAYEQYF. The CDR3 DNA follows: TGTGCCAGCAGTCCCACAGGGGGCCCCGCCTACGAGCAGTACTTC. The chain joins TRBV27 to TRBJ2-7, with TRBD1 identical over 9 bases. CDR1 MNHEY and CDR2 SMNVEV come from the germline V gene (reference sequence). With 5 bases clipped from V and 2 bases from J, the junction kept 7 bases outside the gene matches. The CDR3 loop spans 15 amino acids.

Only a few counts were recorded for this clone. The J gene is TRBJ2-7, the V gene TRBV7-2; 7 bases line up with TRBD2. V shed 8 bases, J shed 5 bases, and the junction held 6 bases outside the gene matches. The CDR3 sequence is 12 residues long. CDR1 and CDR2 from the germline V gene are SGHTA and FQGNSA. DNA for the CDR3: TGTGCCAGCCTGGGGCTAGCGGACGAGCAGTACTTC. Protein product: CASLGLADEQYF.

V and J are TRBV7-8 and TRBJ2-6; 9 nucleotides line up with TRBD1. Trimming took 5 bases from V and 4 from J; bases not matched to a gene: 12. This CDR3 contains 18 residues. Germline V gene sequence: CDR1 SGHVS, CDR2 FQNEAQ. The DNA for the CDR3 is TGTGCCAGCAGCAAACGATCGGGGACAGGGTTCGGGGCCAACGTCCTGACTTTC. Translating it yields CASSKRSGTGFGANVLTF. The full variable domain, its missing parts supplied by reference TRBV7-8 and TRBJ2-6, is GAGVSQSPRYKVAKRGQDVALRCDPISGHVSLFWYQQALGQGPEFLTYFQNEAQLDKSGLPSDRFFAERPEGSVSTLKIQRTQQEDSAVYLCASSKRSGTGFGANVLTFGAGSRLTVL.

The chain is built from TRBV6-1 and TRBJ2-3; D may be TRBD2 (6 bases). Deletions cut 6 bases from V and 6 bases from J, with 19 bases between. The CDR3 is made up of 15 amino acids. Germline V lookup: CDR1 MNHNS, CDR2 SASEGT. This CDR3 reads CASSITRDSSDTQYF. CDR3 nucleotide sequence: TGTGCCAGCAGCATTACCCGGGACTCCTCGGATACGCAGTATTTT.

CDR3 bases: TGTGCCAGCAACCCGGGACAGGGGGGCAATCAGCCCCAGCATTTT. This translates into CASNPGQGGNQPQHF. This rearrangement joins TRBV6-1 to TRBJ1-5; TRBD1 matches at 11 bases. Germline CDR1 MNHNS, CDR2 SASEGT. Trimming took 7 bases from V and 2 from J; bases not matched to a gene: 4. The CDR3 contains 15 residues.

The chain recombines TRBV7-2 with TRBJ1-5; D is unclear. The CDR3 covers 15 residues. Trimming removed 5 bases from V and 0 bases from J, with 11 bases in between. The germline V gene encodes CDR1 SGHTA and CDR2 FQGNSA. The CDR3, as DNA: TGTGCCAGCAGCCCCGTGGCGGATAGCAATCAGCCCCAGCATTTT. Translating gives CASSPVADSNQPQHF.

This clone showed up just once. The V call is TRBV9, the J call TRBJ1-2; tentative D call: TRBD1 (5 bases). Looked up from germline, CDR1 is SGDLS and CDR2 is YYNGEE. V was trimmed by 3 bases and J by 0 bases, leaving 12 bases between them. The CDR3 spans 15 residues. The CDR3 protein is CASSGRDRANYGYTF. The CDR3 coding sequence is TGTGCCAGCAGCGGGAGGGACCGAGCTAACTATGGCTACACCTTC.

The chain recombines TRBV18 with TRBJ2-1; TRBD1 matches 9 bases. The V and J ends lost 1 base and 4 bases, in that order; junction bases with no gene match: 2. Germline V CDR1 and CDR2: KGHSH, LQKENI. There are 15 residues in the CDR3. The CDR3 DNA is TGTGCCAGCTCACCACAGGGACAGGGATACAATGAGCAGTTCTTC. Translating gives CASSPQGQGYNEQFF.

The V call is TRBV7-6, the J call TRBJ1-2; 7 bases match TRBD1. The CDR3 is 16 amino acids. Germline V gene data show CDR1 as SGHVS and CDR2 as FNYEAQ. With V trimmed by 5 bases and J by 6 bases, 15 bases remained unmatched. Here the CDR3 reads CASSPEASTGFNGYTF. For the CDR3, the DNA is TGTGCCAGCAGCCCCGAAGCCTCGACAGGGTTCAATGGCTACACCTTC.

The V and J genes are TRBV14 and TRBJ2-4, with D possibly TRBD1 on 6 matching bases. The CDR3 is made up of 16 amino acids. CDR1 and CDR2 from the germline V gene are SGHDN and FVKESK. With 4 bases removed from V and 0 bases from J, the gap between germline ends came to 13 bases. DNA of the CDR3: TGTGCCAGCAGCCTTGCAGGGGCCGGAGCCAAAAACATTCAGTACTTC. Translated: CASSLAGAGAKNIQYF.

The chain carries TRBV6-5 and TRBJ1-2; D not resolved. The CDR3 is made up of 14 amino acids. Germline-derived CDR1 and CDR2 are MNHEY and SVGAGI. V lost 0 bases and J 5 bases, leaving 10 bases between the germline ends. Written as DNA, the CDR3 is TGTGCCAGCAGTTACTCCAGCCAGGATTATGGCTACACCTTC. Translation: CASSYSSQDYGYTF.

J is TRBJ2-1 and V is TRBV29-1; 8 bases are shared with TRBD1. CDR3 length: 15 residues. Germline V gene lookup returns CDR1 SQVTM and CDR2 ANQGSEA. Trimming removed 3 bases from V and 3 bases from J; junction bases left unmatched: 7. The CDR3 nucleotides read TGCAGCGTTGATCCCCAGGGGGCGGTCTACAATGAGCAGTTCTTC. Its protein product is CSVDPQGAVYNEQFF.

J is TRBJ1-2 and V is TRBV6-1; 7 nucleotides match TRBD1. Germline CDR1 MNHNS, CDR2 SASEGT. With V trimmed by 4 bases and J by 3 bases, 5 bases remained unmatched. The CDR3 length is 14 residues. CDR3 sequence reads: CASSVPDRDYGYTF. DNA for the CDR3: TGTGCCAGCAGTGTTCCCGACAGGGACTATGGCTACACCTTC.

This sequence joins TRBV5-1 and TRBJ2-7; 9 bases align to TRBD1. The V and J ends lost 5 bases and 10 bases, in that order; junction bases with no gene match: 7. The length of the CDR3 is 12 residues. Germline CDR1 is SGHRS and CDR2 is YFSETQ. Here the CDR3 reads CASREQGANQYF. CDR3 DNA: TGCGCCAGCAGGGAACAGGGGGCTAATCAGTACTTC.

This rearrangement joins TRBV18 to TRBJ1-2, with D possibly being TRBD1 (5 bases). The CDR3 has 14 amino acids. Per germline, CDR1 KGHSH and CDR2 LQKENI. Trimming pared 5 bases from V and 1 base from J, leaving 11 bases between. The CDR3 protein is CASSTETVNYGYTF. The DNA of the CDR3 is TGTGCCAGCTCAACCGAGACAGTTAACTATGGCTACACCTTC. The full variable domain, rest sourced from reference TRBV18 and TRBJ1-2, is NAGVMQNPRHLVRRRGQEARLRCSPMKGHSHVYWYRQLPEEGLKFMVYLQKENIIDESGMPKERFSAEFPKEGPSILRIQQVVRGDSAAYFCASSTETVNYGYTFGSGTRLTVV.

As regards this clone: The sample contains more than one DNA sequence encoding this CDR3. The rearrangement joins TRBV29-1 to TRBJ2-3; TRBD2 agrees at 10 bases. There are 14 residues in the CDR3. Losses at the gene ends were 8 bases for V and 4 bases for J; bases not matched to a gene: 9. Per the germline V gene, CDR1 is SQVTM and CDR2 is ANQGSEA. The CDR3 nucleotides are TGCAGCCTGGGGGCTAGCGGGAGTGCAGATACGCAGTATTTT. It codes for CSLGASGSADTQYF.

V and J are TRBV27 and TRBJ2-2, with D unresolved. CDR3 size: 16 residues. V shed 11 bases and J shed 8 bases, with 27 bases lying between them. Germline CDR1 reads MNHEY; CDR2 reads SMNVEV (reference sequence). For the CDR3, the DNA is TGTGCCGCGCGTCCCCTTTTTGGAGATGGGAATGGGGAGCTGTTTTTT. It yields the protein CAARPLFGDGNGELFF.

The genes are TRBV5-1 and TRBJ1-2; TRBD1 might be the D (6 bases). With 1 base removed from V and 6 bases from J, the gap between germline ends came to 10 bases. Germline lookup yields CDR1 SGHRS and CDR2 YFSETQ. CDR3 length: 13 residues. The CDR3 protein is CASSLSGADGYTF. CDR3 DNA: TGCGCCAGCAGCTTGTCAGGGGCTGATGGCTACACCTTC.

There are a few counts of this clone. This chain joins TRBV19 and TRBJ1-1, with a tentative D call TRBD1 (6 bases). V lost 8 bases, J lost 5 bases, and 18 bases lay in between. Germline V CDR1 and CDR2: LNHDA, SQIVND (reference sequence). The CDR3 is made up of 14 amino acids. CDR3 bases: TGTGCCAGTTCCCGAACCGGGACACGAACTGAAGCTTTCTTT. This gives the protein CASSRTGTRTEAFF.

This clone appeared once. The rearrangement joins TRBV7-8 to TRBJ2-1; D may be TRBD1 (7 bases). CDR3 length: 18 amino acids. CDR1 and CDR2 from the germline V gene are SGHVS and FQNEAQ. Trimming removed 2 bases from V and 8 bases from J, with 25 bases in between. CDR3 amino acids: CASSLIDWRDRKNDEQFF. The CDR3 coding sequence is TGTGCCAGCAGCTTAATAGACTGGCGGGACAGAAAAAACGATGAGCAGTTCTTC.